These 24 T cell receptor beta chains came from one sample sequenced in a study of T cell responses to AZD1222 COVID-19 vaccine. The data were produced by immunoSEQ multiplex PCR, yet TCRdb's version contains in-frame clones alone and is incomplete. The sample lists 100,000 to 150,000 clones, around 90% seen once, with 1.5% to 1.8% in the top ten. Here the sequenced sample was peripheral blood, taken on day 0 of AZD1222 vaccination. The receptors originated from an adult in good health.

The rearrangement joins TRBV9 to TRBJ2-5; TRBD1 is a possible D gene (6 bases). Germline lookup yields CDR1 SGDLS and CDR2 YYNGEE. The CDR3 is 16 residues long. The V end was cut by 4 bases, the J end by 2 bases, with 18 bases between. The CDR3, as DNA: TGTGCCAGCAGCCTGGGGGCTTTCCCTTCACAAGAGACCCAGTACTTC. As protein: CASSLGAFPSQETQYF.

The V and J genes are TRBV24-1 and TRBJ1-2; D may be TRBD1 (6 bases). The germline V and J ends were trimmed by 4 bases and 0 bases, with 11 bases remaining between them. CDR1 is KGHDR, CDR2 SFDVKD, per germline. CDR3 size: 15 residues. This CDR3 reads CATSEAGAANYGYTF. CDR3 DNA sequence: TGTGCCACCAGTGAGGCGGGGGCAGCTAACTATGGCTACACCTTC.

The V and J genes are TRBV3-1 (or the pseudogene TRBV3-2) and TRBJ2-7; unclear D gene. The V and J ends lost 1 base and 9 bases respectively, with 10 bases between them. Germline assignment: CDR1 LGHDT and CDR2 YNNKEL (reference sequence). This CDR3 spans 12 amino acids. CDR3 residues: CASSQGPSGQYF. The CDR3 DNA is TGTGCCAGCAGCCAAGGCCCATCCGGGCAGTACTTC.

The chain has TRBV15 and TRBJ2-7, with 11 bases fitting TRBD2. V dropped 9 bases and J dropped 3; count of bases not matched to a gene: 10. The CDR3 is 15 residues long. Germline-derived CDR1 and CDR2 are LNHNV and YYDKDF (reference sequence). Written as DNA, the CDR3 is TGTGCCACGCGGCAACTAGCGGGAGAATACTACGAGCAGTACTTC. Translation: CATRQLAGEYYEQYF. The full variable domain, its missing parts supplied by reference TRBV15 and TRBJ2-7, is DAMVIQNPRYQVTQFGKPVTLSCSQTLNHNVMYWYQQKSSQAPKLLFHYYDKDFNNEADTPDNFQSRRPNTSFCFLDIRSPGLGDTAMYLCATRQLAGEYYEQYFGPGTRLTVT.

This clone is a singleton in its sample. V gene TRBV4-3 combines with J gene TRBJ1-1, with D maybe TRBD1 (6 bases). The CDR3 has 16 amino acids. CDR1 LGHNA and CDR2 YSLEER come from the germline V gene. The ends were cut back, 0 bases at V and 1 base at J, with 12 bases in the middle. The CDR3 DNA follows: TGCGCCAGCAGCCAAGATGTCCAGGGGTGGAACACTGAAGCTTTCTTT. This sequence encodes CASSQDVQGWNTEAFF.

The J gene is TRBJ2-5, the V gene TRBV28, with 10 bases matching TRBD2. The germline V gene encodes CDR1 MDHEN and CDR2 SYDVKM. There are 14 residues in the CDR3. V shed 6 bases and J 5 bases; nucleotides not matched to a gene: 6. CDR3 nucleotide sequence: TGTGCCAGCAGAGCTAGCGGGAGTAAGGAGACCCAGTACTTC. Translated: CASRASGSKETQYF.

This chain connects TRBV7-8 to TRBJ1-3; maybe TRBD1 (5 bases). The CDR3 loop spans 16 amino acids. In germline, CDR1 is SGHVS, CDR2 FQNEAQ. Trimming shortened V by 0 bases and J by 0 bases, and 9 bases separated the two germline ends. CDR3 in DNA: TGTGCCAGCAGCTTAGCAGGGACGGACTCTGGAAACACCATATATTTT. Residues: CASSLAGTDSGNTIYF.

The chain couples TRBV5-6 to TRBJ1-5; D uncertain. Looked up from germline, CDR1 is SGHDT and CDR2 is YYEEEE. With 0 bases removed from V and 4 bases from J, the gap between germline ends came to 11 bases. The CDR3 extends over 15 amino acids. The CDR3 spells CASSLAVTINQPQHF. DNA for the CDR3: TGTGCCAGCAGCTTGGCCGTAACGATAAATCAGCCCCAGCATTTT.

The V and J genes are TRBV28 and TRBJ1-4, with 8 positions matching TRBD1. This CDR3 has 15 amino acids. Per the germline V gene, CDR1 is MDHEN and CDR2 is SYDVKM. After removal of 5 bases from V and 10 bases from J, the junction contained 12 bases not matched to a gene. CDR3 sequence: CASSPADRDEGKLFF. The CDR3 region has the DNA TGTGCCAGCAGTCCAGCGGACAGGGACGAAGGAAAACTGTTTTTT.

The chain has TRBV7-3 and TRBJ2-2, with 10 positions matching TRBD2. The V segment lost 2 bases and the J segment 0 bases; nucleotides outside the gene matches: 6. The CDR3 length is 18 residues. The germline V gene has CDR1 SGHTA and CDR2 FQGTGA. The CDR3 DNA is TGTGCCAGCAGCTTACGGTCTAGCGGGAGCGCGAACACCGGGGAGCTGTTTTTT. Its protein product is CASSLRSSGSANTGELFF. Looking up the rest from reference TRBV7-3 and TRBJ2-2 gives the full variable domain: GAGVSQTPSNKVTEKGKYVELRCDPISGHTALYWYRQSLGQGPEFLIYFQGTGAADDSGLPNDRFFAVRPEGSVSTLKIQRTERGDSAVYLCASSLRSSGSANTGELFFGEGSRLTVL.

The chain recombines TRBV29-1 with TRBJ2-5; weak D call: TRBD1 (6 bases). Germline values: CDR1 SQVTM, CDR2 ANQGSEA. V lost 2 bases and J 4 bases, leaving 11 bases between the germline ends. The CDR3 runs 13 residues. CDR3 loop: CSVEPGERETQYF. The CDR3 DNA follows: TGCAGCGTTGAACCAGGGGAACGAGAGACCCAGTACTTC.

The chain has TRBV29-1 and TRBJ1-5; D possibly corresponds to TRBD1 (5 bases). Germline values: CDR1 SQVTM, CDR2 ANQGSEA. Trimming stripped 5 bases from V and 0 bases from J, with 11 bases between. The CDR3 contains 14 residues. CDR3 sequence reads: CSVTGGASNQPQHF. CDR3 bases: TGCAGCGTTACCGGCGGGGCTAGCAATCAGCCCCAGCATTTT.

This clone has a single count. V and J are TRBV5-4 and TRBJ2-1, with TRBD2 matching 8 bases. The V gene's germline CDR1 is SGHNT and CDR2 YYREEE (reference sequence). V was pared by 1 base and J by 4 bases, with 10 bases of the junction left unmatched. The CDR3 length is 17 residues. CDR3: CASSLTTSASSYNEQFF. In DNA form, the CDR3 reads TGTGCCAGCAGCTTGACGACTAGCGCCAGCTCATACAATGAGCAGTTCTTC.

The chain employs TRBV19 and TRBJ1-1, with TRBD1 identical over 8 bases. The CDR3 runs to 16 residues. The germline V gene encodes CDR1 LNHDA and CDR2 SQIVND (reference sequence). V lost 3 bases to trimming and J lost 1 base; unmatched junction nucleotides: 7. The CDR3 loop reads CASSMGTGAPNTEAFF. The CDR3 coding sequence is TGTGCCAGTAGTATGGGGACAGGCGCCCCGAACACTGAAGCTTTCTTT.

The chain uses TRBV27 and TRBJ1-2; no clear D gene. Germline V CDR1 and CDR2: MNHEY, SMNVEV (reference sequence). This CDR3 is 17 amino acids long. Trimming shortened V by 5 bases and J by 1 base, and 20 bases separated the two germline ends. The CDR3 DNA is TGTGCCAGCAGTAGGGCCCTCGGCCCCTACCTTAACTATGGCTACACCTTC. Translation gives CASSRALGPYLNYGYTF.

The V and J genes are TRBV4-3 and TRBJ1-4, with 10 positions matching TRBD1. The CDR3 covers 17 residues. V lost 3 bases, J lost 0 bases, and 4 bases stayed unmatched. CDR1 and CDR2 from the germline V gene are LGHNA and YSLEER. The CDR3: CASSQWDRGTTNEKLFF. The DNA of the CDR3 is TGCGCCAGCAGCCAGTGGGACAGGGGTACAACTAATGAAAAACTGTTTTTT.

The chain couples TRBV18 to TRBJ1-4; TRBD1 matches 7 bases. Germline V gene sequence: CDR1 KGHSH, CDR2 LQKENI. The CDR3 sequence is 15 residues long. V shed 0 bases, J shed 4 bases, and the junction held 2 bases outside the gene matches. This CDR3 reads CASSPPGQYNEKLFF. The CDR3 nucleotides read TGTGCCAGCTCACCACCGGGACAGTATAATGAAAAACTGTTTTTT.

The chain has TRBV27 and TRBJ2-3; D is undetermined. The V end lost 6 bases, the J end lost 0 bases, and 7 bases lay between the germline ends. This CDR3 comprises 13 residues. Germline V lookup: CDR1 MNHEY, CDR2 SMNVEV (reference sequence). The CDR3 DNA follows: TGTGCCAGCAGGTTCGCCAGCACAGATACGCAGTATTTT. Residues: CASRFASTDTQYF.

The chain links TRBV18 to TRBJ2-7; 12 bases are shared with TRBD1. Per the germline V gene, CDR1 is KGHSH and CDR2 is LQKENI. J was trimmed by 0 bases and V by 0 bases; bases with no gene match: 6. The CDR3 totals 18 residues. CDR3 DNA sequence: TGTGCCAGCTCACCACCCCGGGACAGGGGGCTCCGCTCCTACGAGCAGTACTTC. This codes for CASSPPRDRGLRSYEQYF.

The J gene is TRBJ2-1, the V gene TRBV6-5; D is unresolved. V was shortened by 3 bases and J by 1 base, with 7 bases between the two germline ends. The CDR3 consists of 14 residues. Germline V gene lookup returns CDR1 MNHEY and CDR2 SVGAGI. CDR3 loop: CASSYYLSYNEQFF. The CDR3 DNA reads TGTGCCAGCAGTTATTACCTATCCTACAATGAGCAGTTCTTC.

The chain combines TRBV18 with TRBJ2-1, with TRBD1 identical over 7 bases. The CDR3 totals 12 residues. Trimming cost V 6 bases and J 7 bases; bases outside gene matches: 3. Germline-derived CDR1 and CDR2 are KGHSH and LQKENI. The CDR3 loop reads CASSPTGNEQFF. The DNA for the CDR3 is TGTGCCAGCTCCCCGACAGGGAATGAGCAGTTCTTC.

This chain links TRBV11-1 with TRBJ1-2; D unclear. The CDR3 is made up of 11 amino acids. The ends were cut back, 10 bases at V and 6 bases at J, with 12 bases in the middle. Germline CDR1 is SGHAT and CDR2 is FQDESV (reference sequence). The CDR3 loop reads CATNKGHGYTF. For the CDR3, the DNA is TGTGCCACCAACAAGGGTCATGGCTACACCTTC.

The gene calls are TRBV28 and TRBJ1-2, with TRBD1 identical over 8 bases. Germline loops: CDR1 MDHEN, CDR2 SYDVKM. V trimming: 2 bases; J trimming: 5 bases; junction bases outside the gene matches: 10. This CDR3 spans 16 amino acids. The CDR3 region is CASSLARTGIPYGYTF. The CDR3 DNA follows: TGTGCCAGCAGTTTAGCCCGGACAGGGATCCCTTATGGCTACACCTTC.

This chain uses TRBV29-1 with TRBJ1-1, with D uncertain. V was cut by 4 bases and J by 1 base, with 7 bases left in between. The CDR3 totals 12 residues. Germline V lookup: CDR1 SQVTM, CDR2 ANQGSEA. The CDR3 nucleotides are TGCAGCGTTGTATTGGGGAACACTGAAGCTTTCTTT. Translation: CSVVLGNTEAFF.